Sequencing of this TCR beta chain was carried out in a study of blood T cells in healthy people across ages. Through a sample-barcoded 5' primer and a J-beta primer mix, a second PCR was run for 7 to 11 cycles. MiXCR was run by TCRdb on the 5' RACE reads, yielding one entry per CDR3 protein. The repertoire includes 1.5 million or so distinct CDR3 sequences, 35% to 45% of them detected once, and about 4% sits in the top ten. Germline CDR1 SGHAT, CDR2 FQNNGV. V was pared by 3 bases and J by 7 bases, with 4 bases of the junction left unmatched. The CDR3 runs to 14 residues. This clonotype has more than one count but fewer than ten.

This rearrangement joins TRBV11-2 to TRBJ2-2; 8 bases map to TRBD2. The source of this sequence is a woman between 18 and 30 years old in good health. Sequenced material: blood. CDR3 protein: CASSFAGGVGELFF. CDR3 nucleotide sequence: TGTGCCAGCAGCTTCGCCGGGGGGGTCGGGGAGCTGTTTTTT.